This paragraph reports one TCR beta chain. Its antigen is still unknown. PCR primers comprised 60 Vbeta and 13 Jbeta primers. The method was immunoSEQ multiplex PCR; TCRdb's version includes in-frame clones alone and lacks a portion of them. The table has 130,000 to 150,000 clones, 60% to 85% seen once. These data originate in a study of cytomegalovirus exposure and HLA in healthy donors. From germline, CDR1 is SEHNR and CDR2 FQNEAQ (reference sequence). This CDR3 comprises 18 residues. Trimming shortened V by 0 bases and J by 0 bases, and 14 bases separated the two germline ends. The study's findings and limits: A list of 150 to 200 TCR beta chains associated with cytomegalovirus was given.

This rearrangement joins TRBV7-9 to TRBJ1-4; D call uncertain. Specimen: PBMCs. The clonotype was recovered from a young man in good health and CMV-seronegative. CDR3 residues: CASSLAPPGRSTNEKLFF. The DNA of the CDR3 is TGTGCCAGCAGCTTAGCGCCCCCCGGGAGGTCAACTAATGAAAAACTGTTTTTT.